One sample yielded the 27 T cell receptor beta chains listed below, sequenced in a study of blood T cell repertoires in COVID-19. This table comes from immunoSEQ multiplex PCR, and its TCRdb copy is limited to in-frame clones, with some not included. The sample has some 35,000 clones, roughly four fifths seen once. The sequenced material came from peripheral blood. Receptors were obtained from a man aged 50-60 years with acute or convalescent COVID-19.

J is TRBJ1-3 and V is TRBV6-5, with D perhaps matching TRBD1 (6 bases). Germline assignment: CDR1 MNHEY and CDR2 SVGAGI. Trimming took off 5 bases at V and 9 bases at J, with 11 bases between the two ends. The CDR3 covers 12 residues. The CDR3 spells CASSPTGLTIYF. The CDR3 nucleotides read TGTGCCAGCAGTCCCACAGGGCTCACCATATATTTT.

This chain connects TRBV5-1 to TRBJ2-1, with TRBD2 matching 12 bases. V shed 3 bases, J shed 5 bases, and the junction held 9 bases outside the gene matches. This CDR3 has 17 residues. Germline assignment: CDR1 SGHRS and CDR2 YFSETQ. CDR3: CASSWSTSGSRNNEQFF. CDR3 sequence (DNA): TGCGCCAGCAGCTGGTCGACTAGCGGGAGTCGAAACAATGAGCAGTTCTTC.

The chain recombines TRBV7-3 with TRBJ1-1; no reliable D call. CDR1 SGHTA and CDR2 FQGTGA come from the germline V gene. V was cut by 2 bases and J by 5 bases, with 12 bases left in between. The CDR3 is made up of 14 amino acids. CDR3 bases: TGTGCCAGCAGCTTACAGACAAGAGGGACTGAAGCTTTCTTT. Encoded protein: CASSLQTRGTEAFF. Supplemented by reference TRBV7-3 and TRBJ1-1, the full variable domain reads GAGVSQTPSNKVTEKGKYVELRCDPISGHTALYWYRQSLGQGPEFLIYFQGTGAADDSGLPNDRFFAVRPEGSVSTLKIQRTERGDSAVYLCASSLQTRGTEAFFGQGTRLTVV.

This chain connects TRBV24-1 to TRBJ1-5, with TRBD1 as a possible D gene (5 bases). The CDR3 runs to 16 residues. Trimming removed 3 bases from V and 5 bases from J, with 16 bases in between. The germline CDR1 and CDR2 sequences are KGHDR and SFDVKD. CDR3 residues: CATSDTQGVVDQPQHF. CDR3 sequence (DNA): TGTGCCACCAGTGATACACAAGGGGTGGTGGATCAGCCCCAGCATTTT.

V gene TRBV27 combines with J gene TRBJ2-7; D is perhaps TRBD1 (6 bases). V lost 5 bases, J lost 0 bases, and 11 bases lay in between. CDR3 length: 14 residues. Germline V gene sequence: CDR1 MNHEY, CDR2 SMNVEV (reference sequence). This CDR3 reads CASSLGHPSYEQYF. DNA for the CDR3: TGTGCCAGCAGTCTGGGACACCCCTCCTACGAGCAGTACTTC.

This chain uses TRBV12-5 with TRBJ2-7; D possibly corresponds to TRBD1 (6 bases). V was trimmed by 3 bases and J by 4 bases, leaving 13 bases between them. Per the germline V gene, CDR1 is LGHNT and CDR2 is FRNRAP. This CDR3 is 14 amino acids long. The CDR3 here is CASGFQRQGYEQYF. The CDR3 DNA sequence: TGTGCTAGTGGTTTTCAGAGGCAGGGGTACGAGCAGTACTTC.

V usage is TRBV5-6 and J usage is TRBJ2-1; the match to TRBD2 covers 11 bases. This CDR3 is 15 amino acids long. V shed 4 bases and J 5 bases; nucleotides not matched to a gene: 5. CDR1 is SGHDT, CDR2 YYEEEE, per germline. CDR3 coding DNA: TGTGCCAGCAGCCCGGGACTAGCGGCTGACAATGAGCAGTTCTTC. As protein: CASSPGLAADNEQFF.

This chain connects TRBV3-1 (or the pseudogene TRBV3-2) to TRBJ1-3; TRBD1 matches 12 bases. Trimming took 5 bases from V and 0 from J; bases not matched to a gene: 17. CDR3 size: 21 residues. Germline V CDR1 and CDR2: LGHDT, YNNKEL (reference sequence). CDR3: CASSKPLPGQGASSSGNTIYF. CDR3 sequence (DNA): TGTGCCAGCAGCAAACCACTACCGGGACAGGGGGCATCCTCCTCTGGAAACACCATATATTTT.

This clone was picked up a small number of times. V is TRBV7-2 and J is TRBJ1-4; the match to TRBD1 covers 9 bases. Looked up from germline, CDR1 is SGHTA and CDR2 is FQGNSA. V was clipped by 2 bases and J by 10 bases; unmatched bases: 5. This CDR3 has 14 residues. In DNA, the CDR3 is TGTGCCAGCAGCTTAAAGGACAGGGGAGGAAAACTGTTTTTT. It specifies CASSLKDRGGKLFF.

In DNA, the CDR3 is TGTGCCAGCTACTCACCCTACGAGCAGTACTTC. Translation gives CASYSPYEQYF. This chain links TRBV6-5 with TRBJ2-7; D is ambiguous. The germline V and J ends were trimmed by 8 bases and 2 bases, with 7 bases remaining between them. Germline loops: CDR1 MNHEY, CDR2 SVGAGI. The CDR3 length is 11 residues.

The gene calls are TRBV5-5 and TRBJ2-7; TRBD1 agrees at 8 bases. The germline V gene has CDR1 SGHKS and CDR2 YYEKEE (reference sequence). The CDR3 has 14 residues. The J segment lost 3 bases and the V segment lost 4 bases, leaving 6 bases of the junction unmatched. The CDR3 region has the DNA TGTGCCAGCAGCGTGGGACAGGCTAACTACGAGCAGTACTTC. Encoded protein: CASSVGQANYEQYF.

CDR3 region: CASRGRIAGVFSYEQYF. The CDR3, as DNA: TGTGCCAGCAGGGGGAGAATAGCGGGAGTTTTTTCCTACGAGCAGTACTTC. The J gene is TRBJ2-7, the V gene TRBV21-1; the table names TRBD2, a call not compared with the DNA. TRBV21-1 represents a pseudogene. The CDR3 has 17 amino acids.

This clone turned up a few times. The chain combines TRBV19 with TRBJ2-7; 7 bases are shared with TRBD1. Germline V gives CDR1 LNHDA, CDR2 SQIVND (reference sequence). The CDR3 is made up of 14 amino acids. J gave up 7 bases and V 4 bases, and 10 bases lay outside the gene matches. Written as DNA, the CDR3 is TGTGCCAGTAGTACTCCCGGGACAGACACTGAGCAGTACTTC. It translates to CASSTPGTDTEQYF. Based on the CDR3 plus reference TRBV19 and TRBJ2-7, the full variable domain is DGGITQSPKYLFRKEGQNVTLSCEQNLNHDAMYWYRQDPGQGLRLIYYSQIVNDFQKGDIAEGYSVSREKKESFPLTVTSAQKNPTAFYLCASSTPGTDTEQYFGPGTRLTVT.

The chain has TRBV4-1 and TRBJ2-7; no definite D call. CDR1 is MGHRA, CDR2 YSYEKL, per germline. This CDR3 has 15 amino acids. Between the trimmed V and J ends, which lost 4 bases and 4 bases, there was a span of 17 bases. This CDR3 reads CASSPSPAYLYEQYF. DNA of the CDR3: TGCGCCAGCAGCCCCAGCCCAGCGTATCTTTACGAGCAGTACTTC.

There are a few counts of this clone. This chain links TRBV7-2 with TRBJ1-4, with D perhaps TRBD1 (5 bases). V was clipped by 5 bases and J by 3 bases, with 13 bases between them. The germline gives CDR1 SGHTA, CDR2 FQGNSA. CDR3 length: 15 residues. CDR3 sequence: CASSNSGAANEKLFF. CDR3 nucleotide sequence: TGTGCCAGCAGCAATAGCGGGGCAGCTAATGAAAAACTGTTTTTT. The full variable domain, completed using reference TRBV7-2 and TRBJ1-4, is GAGVSQSPSNKVTEKGKDVELRCDPISGHTALYWYRQSLGQGLEFLIYFQGNSAPDKSGLPSDRFSAERTGGSVSTLTIQRTQQEDSAVYLCASSNSGAANEKLFFGSGTQLSVL.

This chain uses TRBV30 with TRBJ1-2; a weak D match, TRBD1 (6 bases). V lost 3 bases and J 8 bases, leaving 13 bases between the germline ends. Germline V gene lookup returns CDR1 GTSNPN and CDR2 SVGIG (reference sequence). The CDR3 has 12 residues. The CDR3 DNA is TGTGCCTGGAGCGTTTACAGGGAGGGCTACACCTTC. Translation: CAWSVYREGYTF. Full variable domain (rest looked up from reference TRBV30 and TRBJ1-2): SQTIHQWPATLVQPVGSPLSLECTVEGTSNPNLYWYRQAAGRGLQLLFYSVGIGQISSEVPQNLSASRPQDRQFILSSKKLLLSDSGFYLCAWSVYREGYTFGSGTRLTVV.

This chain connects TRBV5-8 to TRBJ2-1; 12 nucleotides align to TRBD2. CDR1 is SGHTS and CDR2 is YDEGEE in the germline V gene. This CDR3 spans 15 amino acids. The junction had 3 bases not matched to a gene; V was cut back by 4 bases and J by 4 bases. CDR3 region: CASSPGTSGYNEQFF. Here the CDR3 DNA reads TGTGCCAGCAGCCCGGGGACTAGCGGGTACAATGAGCAGTTCTTC.

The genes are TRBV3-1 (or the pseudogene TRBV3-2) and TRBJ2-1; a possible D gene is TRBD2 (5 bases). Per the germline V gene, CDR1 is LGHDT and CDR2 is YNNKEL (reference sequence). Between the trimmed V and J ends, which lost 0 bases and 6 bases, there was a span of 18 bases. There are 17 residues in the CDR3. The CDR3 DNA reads TGTGCCAGCAGCCAAGAGGAATCGGGGATGTGGGCCAATGAGCAGTTCTTC. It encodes CASSQEESGMWANEQFF.

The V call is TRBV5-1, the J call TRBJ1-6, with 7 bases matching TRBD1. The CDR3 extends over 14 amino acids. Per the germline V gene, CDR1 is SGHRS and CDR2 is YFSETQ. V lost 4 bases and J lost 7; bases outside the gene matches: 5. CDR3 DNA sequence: TGCGCCAGCAGCACGACAGGGTGGAATTCACCCCTCCACTTT. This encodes CASSTTGWNSPLHF.

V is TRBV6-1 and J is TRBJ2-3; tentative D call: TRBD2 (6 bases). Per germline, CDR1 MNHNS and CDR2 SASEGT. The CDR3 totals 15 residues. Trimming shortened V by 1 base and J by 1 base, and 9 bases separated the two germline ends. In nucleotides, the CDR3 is TGTGCCAGCAGTGAAGATTGGGGGGGCACAGATACGCAGTATTTT. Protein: CASSEDWGGTDTQYF.

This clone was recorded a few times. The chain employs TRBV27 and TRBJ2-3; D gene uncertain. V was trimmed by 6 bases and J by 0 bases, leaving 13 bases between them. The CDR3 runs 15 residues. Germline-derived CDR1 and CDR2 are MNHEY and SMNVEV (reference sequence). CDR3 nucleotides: TGTGCCAGCAGGTTCACTATAAGTAGCACAGATACGCAGTATTTT. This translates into CASRFTISSTDTQYF.

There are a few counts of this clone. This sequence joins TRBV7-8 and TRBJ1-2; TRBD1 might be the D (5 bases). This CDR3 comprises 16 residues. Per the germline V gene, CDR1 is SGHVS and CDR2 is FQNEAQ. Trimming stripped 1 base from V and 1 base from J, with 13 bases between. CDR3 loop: CASSLVGGAFNYGYTF. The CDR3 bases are TGTGCCAGCAGCTTAGTGGGGGGAGCGTTTAACTATGGCTACACCTTC.

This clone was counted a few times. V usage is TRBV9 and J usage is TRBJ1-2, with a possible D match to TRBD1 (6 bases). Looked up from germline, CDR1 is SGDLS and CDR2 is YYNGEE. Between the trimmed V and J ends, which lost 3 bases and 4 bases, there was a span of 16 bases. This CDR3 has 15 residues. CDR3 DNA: TGTGCCAGCAGCGATACAGGGCTAGGTTCCTATGGCTACACCTTC. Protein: CASSDTGLGSYGYTF.

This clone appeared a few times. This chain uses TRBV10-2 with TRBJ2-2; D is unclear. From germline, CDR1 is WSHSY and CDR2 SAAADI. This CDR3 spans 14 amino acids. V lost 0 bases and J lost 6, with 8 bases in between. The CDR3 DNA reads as TGCGCCAGCAGTGAGTCCCTAGAGCCCGGGGAGCTGTTTTTT. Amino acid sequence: CASSESLEPGELFF.

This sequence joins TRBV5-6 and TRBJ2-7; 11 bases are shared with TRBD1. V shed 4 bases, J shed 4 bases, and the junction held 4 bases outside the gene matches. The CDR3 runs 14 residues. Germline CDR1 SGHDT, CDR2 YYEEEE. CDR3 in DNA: TGTGCCAGCAGCCCGGGACAGGGGGGATACGAGCAGTACTTC. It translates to CASSPGQGGYEQYF.

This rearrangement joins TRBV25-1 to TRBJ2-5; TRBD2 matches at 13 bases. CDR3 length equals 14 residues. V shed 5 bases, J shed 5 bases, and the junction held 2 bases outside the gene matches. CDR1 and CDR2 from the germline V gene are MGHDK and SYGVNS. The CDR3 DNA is TGTGCCAGCAGTCCGGGACTAGCGGGGGAGACCCAGTACTTC. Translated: CASSPGLAGETQYF.

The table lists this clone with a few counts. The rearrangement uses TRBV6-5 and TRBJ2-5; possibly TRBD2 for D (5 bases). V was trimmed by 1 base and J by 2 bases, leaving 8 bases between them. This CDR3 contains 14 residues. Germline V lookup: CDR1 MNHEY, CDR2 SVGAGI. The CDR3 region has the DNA TGTGCCAGCAGTTACTTTGGCGGGCAAGAGACCCAGTACTTC. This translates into CASSYFGGQETQYF.